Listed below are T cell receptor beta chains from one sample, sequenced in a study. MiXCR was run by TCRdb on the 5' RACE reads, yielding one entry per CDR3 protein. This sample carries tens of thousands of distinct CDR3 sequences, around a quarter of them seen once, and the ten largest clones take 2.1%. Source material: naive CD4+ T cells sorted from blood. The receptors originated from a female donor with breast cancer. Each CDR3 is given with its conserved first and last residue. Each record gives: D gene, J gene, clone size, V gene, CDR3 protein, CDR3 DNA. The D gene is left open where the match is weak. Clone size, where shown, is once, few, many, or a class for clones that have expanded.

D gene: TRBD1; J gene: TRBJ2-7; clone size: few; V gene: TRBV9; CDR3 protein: CASSFQGDTYEQYF; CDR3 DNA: TGTGCCAGCAGCTTCCAGGGGGATACCTACGAGCAGTACTTC
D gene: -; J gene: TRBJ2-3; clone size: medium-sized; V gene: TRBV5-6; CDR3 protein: CASSFLDSTDTQYF; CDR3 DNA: TGTGCCAGCAGCTTCTTGGACAGCACAGATACGCAGTATTTT
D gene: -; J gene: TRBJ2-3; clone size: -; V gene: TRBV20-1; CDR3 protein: CSARDTSRSTDTQYF; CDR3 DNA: TGCAGTGCTAGAGATACTAGTAGAAGCACAGATACGCAGTATTTT
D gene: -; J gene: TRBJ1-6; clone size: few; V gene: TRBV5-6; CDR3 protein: CASSLVRGFNSPLHF; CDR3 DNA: TGTGCCAGCAGCTTGGTTAGGGGCTTTAATTCACCCCTCCACTTT
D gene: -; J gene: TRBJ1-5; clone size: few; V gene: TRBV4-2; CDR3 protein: CASSMRVGQPQHF; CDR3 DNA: TGTGCCAGCAGCATGAGGGTCGGGCAGCCCCAGCATTTT
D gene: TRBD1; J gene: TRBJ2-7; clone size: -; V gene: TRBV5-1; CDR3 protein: CASSPPGQPTYEQYF; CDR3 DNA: TGCGCCAGCAGCCCCCCGGGACAGCCGACCTACGAGCAGTACTTC
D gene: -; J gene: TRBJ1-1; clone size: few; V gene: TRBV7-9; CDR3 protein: CASSSPGDTEAFF; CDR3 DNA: TGTGCCAGCAGCTCACCAGGGGACACTGAAGCTTTCTTT
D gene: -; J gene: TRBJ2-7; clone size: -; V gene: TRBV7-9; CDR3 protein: CASSLGTYEQHF; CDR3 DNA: TGTGCCAGCAGCTTAGGGACCTACGAGCAGCACTTC
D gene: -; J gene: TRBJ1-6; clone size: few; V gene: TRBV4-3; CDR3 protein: CASSTGQVNSPLHF; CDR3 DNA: TGCGCCAGCAGCACAGGACAAGTTAATTCACCCCTCCACTTT
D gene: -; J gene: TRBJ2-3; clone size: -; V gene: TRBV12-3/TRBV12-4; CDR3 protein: CASSARTAQQYF; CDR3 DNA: TGTGCCAGCAGTGCCCGGACTGCGCAGCAGTATTTT
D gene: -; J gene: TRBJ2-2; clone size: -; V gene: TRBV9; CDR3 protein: CASSVAHTGELFF; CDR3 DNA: TGTGCCAGCAGCGTAGCCCACACCGGGGAGCTGTTTTTT
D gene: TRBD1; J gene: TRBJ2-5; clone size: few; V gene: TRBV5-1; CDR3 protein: CASSSFSRDRDRVRETQYF; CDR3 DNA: TGCGCCAGCAGCTCATTCAGCCGGGACAGGGACCGGGTTCGAGAGACCCAGTACTTC
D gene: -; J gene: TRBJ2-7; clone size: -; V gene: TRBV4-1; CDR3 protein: CASSQVMGRVDEQYF; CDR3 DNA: TGCGCCAGCAGCCAAGTCATGGGCAGGGTAGACGAGCAGTACTTC
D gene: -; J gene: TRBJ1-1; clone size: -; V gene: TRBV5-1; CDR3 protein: CASSSGSAGLGTEAFF; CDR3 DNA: TGCGCCAGCAGCTCGGGTTCGGCAGGGTTAGGCACTGAAGCTTTCTTT
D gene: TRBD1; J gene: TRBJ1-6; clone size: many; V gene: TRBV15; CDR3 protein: CATSRDSPTGSNSPLHF; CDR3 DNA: TGTGCCACCAGCAGAGATTCCCCGACAGGGAGTAATTCACCCCTCCACTTT
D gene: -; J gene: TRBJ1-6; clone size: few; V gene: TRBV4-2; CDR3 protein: CASSLTWASKNSPLHF; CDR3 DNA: TGTGCCAGCAGCCTGACGTGGGCTAGTAAGAATTCACCCCTCCACTTT
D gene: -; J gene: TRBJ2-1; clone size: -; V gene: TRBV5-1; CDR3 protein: CASSLGYRNEQFF; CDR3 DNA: TGCGCCAGCAGCTTGGGGTACCGCAATGAGCAGTTCTTC
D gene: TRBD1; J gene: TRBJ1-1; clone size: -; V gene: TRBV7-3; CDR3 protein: CASLPGQEGTEAFF; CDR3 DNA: TGTGCCAGCCTCCCGGGACAGGAAGGAACTGAAGCTTTCTTT
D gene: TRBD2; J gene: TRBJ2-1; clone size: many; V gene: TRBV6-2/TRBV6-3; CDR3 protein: CASSLVGGREPYNEQFF; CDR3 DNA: TGTGCCAGCAGCCTCGTGGGCGGGAGAGAACCCTACAATGAGCAGTTCTTC
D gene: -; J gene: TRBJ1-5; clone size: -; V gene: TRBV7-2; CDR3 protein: CASSLGAREGQPQHF; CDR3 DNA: TGTGCCAGCAGCTTAGGAGCAAGGGAGGGCCAGCCCCAGCATTTT
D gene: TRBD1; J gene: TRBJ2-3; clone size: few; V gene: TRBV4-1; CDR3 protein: CASSHSGTGALADTQYF; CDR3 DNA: TGCGCCAGCAGCCATTCCGGGACAGGGGCTTTGGCAGATACGCAGTATTTT
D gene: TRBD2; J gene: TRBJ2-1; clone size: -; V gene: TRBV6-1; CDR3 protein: CASTDHRSGGEQFF; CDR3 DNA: TGTGCCAGCACTGATCATCGGAGCGGGGGGGAGCAGTTCTTC
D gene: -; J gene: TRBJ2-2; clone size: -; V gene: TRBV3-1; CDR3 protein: CASSQINGGELFF; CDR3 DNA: TGTGCCAGCAGCCAGATAAATGGCGGGGAGCTGTTTTTT
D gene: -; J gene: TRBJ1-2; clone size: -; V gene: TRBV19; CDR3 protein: CASTERDGRYTF; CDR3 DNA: TGTGCCAGTACCGAAAGGGACGGCAGATACACCTTC
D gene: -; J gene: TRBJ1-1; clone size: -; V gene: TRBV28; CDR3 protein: CASSLRHTNTEAFF; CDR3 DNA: TGTGCCAGCAGTTTACGACACACGAACACTGAAGCTTTCTTT
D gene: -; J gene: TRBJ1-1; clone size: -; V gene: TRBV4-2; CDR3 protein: CASSEATVVGTEAFF; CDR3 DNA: TGTGCCAGCAGCGAAGCGACAGTGGTAGGAACTGAAGCTTTCTTT
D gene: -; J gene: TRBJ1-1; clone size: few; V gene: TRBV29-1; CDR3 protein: CSVVVTEAFF; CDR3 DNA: TGCAGCGTTGTGGTCACTGAAGCTTTCTTT
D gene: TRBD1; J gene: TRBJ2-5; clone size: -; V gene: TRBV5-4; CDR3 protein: CASSTYTRGQGGTQYF; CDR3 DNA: TGTGCCAGCAGCACATATACTAGAGGACAGGGAGGGACCCAGTACTTC
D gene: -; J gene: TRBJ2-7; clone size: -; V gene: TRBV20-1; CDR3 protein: CSAPSKSASRNPVEQYF; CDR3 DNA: TGCAGTGCCCCGTCAAAGTCTGCGTCCAGGAACCCTGTCGAGCAGTACTTC
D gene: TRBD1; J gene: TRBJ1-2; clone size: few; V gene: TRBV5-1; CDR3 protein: CASSPGQGFYGYTF; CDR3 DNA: TGCGCCAGCAGCCCGGGACAGGGGTTCTATGGCTACACCTTC
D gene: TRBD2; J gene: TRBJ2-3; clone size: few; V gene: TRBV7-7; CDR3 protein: CASSLGLASDTQYF; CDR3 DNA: TGTGCTAGCAGCTTAGGACTAGCTTCAGATACGCAGTATTTT
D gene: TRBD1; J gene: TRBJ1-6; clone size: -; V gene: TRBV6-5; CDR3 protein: CASSGRGQGALHF; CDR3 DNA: TGTGCCAGCAGCGGCCGGGGACAGGGAGCCCTCCACTTT
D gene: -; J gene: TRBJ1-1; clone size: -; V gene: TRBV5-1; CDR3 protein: CASSPGTGGTEAFF; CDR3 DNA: TGCGCCAGCAGCCCCGGAACCGGGGGCACTGAAGCTTTCTTT
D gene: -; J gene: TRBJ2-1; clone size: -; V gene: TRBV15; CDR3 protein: CATQSGRGSYNEQFF; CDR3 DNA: TGTGCTACCCAATCTGGCAGGGGTTCCTACAATGAGCAGTTCTTC
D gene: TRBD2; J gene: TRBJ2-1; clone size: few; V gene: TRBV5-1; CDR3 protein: CASSFSGGALNEQFF; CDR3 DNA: TGCGCCAGCAGCTTCAGCGGGGGGGCCCTGAATGAGCAGTTCTTC
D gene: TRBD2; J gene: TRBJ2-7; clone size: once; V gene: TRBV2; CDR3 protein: CASSVRLADEQYF; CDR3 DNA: TGTGCCAGCAGTGTCCGACTAGCGGACGAGCAGTACTTC
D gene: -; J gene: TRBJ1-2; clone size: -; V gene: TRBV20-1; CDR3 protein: CSAPERTRRNYGYTF; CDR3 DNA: TGCAGTGCCCCGGAAAGGACCCGAAGAAACTATGGCTACACCTTC
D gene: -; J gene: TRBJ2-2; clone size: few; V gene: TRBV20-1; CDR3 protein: CSARDLRAHTGELFF; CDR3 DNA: TGCAGTGCTAGAGATCTCAGAGCCCACACCGGGGAGCTGTTTTTT
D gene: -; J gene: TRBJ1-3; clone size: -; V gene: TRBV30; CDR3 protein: CAWSVSNSGNTIYF; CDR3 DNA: TGTGCCTGGAGTGTCAGTAACTCTGGAAACACCATATATTTT
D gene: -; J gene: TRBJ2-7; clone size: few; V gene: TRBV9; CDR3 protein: CASGNLYEQYF; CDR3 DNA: TGTGCCAGCGGCAATTTATACGAGCAGTACTTC
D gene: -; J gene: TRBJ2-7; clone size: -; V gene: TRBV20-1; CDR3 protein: CTSPRVRGYEQYF; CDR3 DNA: TGCACCTCCCCCAGAGTGCGGGGTTACGAGCAGTACTTC